Each of the 32 T cell receptor beta chains below was sequenced from the same sample in a study of blood T cells in healthy people across ages. With a J-beta primer mix and a sample-barcoded 5' primer, a second PCR ran about 7 to 11 cycles. TCRdb reanalysed the 5' RACE reads using MiXCR and keeps one entry per CDR3 protein. This table holds around 970,000 distinct CDR3 sequences, roughly 51% found once. Material: blood. The receptors were gathered from a woman in her fifties or sixties in good health.

This chain links TRBV12-3 or TRBV12-4 with TRBJ2-4; D call uncertain. This CDR3 spans 15 amino acids. With 3 bases removed from V and 0 bases from J, the gap between germline ends came to 9 bases. The CDR3 DNA follows: TGTGCCAGCAGTTTTTTTACCCTAGCCAAAAACATTCAGTACTTC. Residues: CASSFFTLAKNIQYF.

The chain employs TRBV12-3 or TRBV12-4 and TRBJ2-2, with TRBD2 identical over 9 bases. Trimming cost V 5 bases and J 4 bases; bases outside gene matches: 11. The CDR3 totals 17 residues. Here the CDR3 reads CASSPSTSGRSTGELFF. Written as DNA, the CDR3 is TGTGCCAGCAGTCCTAGCACGAGCGGGAGGTCCACCGGGGAGCTGTTTTTT.

In this sample, this clonotype turned up a few times. The chain recombines TRBV29-1 with TRBJ2-2; D is possibly TRBD2 (5 bases). Trimming left V 6 bases short and J 2 bases short, with 10 bases between. This CDR3 spans 13 amino acids. Germline V CDR1 and CDR2: SQVTM, ANQGSEA. CDR3 loop: CSVDSGNTGELFF. In DNA, the CDR3 is TGCAGCGTCGATTCGGGAAACACCGGGGAGCTGTTTTTT.

This clonotype was recorded at least ten times. This rearrangement joins TRBV29-1 to TRBJ2-5, with 9 positions matching TRBD1. The V gene end was trimmed by 6 bases and the J gene end by 5 bases; junction bases not matched to a gene: 4. The CDR3 spans 12 residues. The V gene's germline CDR1 is SQVTM and CDR2 ANQGSEA. The CDR3 region is CSVGTGRETQYF. As DNA, the CDR3 is TGCAGCGTCGGGACAGGGAGGGAGACCCAGTACTTC.

The chain is built from TRBV11-2 and TRBJ2-7, with unresolved D. Per germline, CDR1 SGHAT and CDR2 FQNNGV. Trimming left V 4 bases short and J 7 bases short, with 23 bases between. This CDR3 is built from 16 residues. Here the CDR3 DNA reads TGTGCCAGCAGCTCCCCAAAAGGAGTTCGGTACAATGAGCAGTACTTC. Translation gives CASSSPKGVRYNEQYF.

This chain uses TRBV6-5 with TRBJ2-6; no clear D gene. Looked up from germline, CDR1 is MNHEY and CDR2 is SVGAGI. The CDR3 runs 13 residues. V lost 7 bases, J lost 0 bases, and 4 bases lay in between. CDR3 DNA: TGTGCCAGCATCAGCTCTGGGGCCAACGTCCTGACTTTC. The encoded protein is CASISSGANVLTF.

This sequence joins TRBV7-2 and TRBJ1-5, with D maybe TRBD1 (5 bases). CDR1 is SGHTA and CDR2 is FQGNSA in the germline V gene. Between the trimmed V and J ends, which lost 1 base and 7 bases, there was a span of 8 bases. The CDR3 covers 13 residues. CDR3 amino acids: CASSLEGRQPQHF. CDR3 nucleotides: TGTGCCAGCAGCTTAGAGGGGAGGCAGCCCCAGCATTTT.

The chain carries TRBV2 and TRBJ2-5; 8 nucleotides match TRBD1. Germline CDR1 is SNHLY and CDR2 is FYNNEI. This CDR3 comprises 14 residues. V shed 7 bases and J 0 bases; nucleotides not matched to a gene: 4. CDR3 amino acids: CASNWDRHQETQYF. In DNA, the CDR3 is TGTGCCAGCAATTGGGACAGGCACCAAGAGACCCAGTACTTC.

The chain carries TRBV20-1 and TRBJ2-1; TRBD1 might be the D (7 bases). This CDR3 is 14 amino acids long. The V end was cut by 5 bases, the J end by 7 bases, with 18 bases between. Germline CDR1 and CDR2: DFQATT and SNEGSKA (reference sequence). The CDR3: CSAPQGPGVNEQFF. The DNA for the CDR3 is TGCAGTGCTCCACAGGGGCCGGGGGTGAATGAGCAGTTCTTC.

This clonotype has just a few counts. The V call is TRBV2, the J call TRBJ2-2; D is undetermined. CDR1 and CDR2 from the germline V gene are SNHLY and FYNNEI. V was pared by 7 bases and J by 4 bases, with 13 bases between. The CDR3 runs to 14 residues. The CDR3 loop reads CASIFSDGTGELFF. CDR3 coding DNA: TGTGCCAGCATTTTCTCTGACGGCACCGGGGAGCTGTTTTTT.

This clonotype has only a few counts. The chain employs TRBV15 and TRBJ2-3; 11 bases line up with TRBD2. V lost 2 bases and J lost 4; bases outside the gene matches: 5. The CDR3 loop spans 16 amino acids. Looked up from germline, CDR1 is LNHNV and CDR2 is YYDKDF (reference sequence). The chain's CDR3 is CATSRSTSGISDTQYF. CDR3 bases: TGTGCCACCAGCAGATCGACTAGCGGGATCTCAGATACGCAGTATTTT.

This clonotype was recorded at least ten times. The chain links TRBV7-3 to TRBJ2-1; D gene ambiguous. The germline V gene encodes CDR1 SGHTA and CDR2 FQGTGA. The CDR3 spans 12 residues. V lost 1 base, J lost 7 bases, and 5 bases lay in between. The CDR3 DNA is TGTGCCAGCAGCTTAATTGGGAATGAGCAGTTCTTC. Protein product: CASSLIGNEQFF.

This clonotype was found once. The chain links TRBV25-1 to TRBJ2-2; TRBD1 matches at 9 bases. The CDR3 has 18 residues. The V gene end was trimmed by 3 bases and the J gene end by 1 base; junction bases not matched to a gene: 9. The germline V gene has CDR1 MGHDK and CDR2 SYGVNS. CDR3 DNA: TGTGCCAGCAGTGACCCGAGACCGACAGGGGGGAACACCGGGGAGCTGTTTTTT. This sequence encodes CASSDPRPTGGNTGELFF.

The chain employs TRBV5-6 and TRBJ2-5; a weak D match, TRBD1 (5 bases). The CDR3 contains 14 residues. V was cut by 0 bases and J by 4 bases, with 10 bases left in between. From germline, CDR1 is SGHDT and CDR2 YYEEEE. The CDR3 bases are TGTGCCAGCAGCTTGGGCTGGGGCCCAGAGACCCAGTACTTC. Translating gives CASSLGWGPETQYF.

This clonotype has only a few counts. The chain links TRBV7-2 to TRBJ2-7; a weak D match, TRBD2 (6 bases). Germline V gene data show CDR1 as SGHTA and CDR2 as FQGNSA. The CDR3 is made up of 15 amino acids. Trimming pared 6 bases from V and 2 bases from J, leaving 17 bases between. The CDR3 sequence is CASSPAGGATYEQYF. For the CDR3, the DNA is TGTGCCAGCAGTCCAGCGGGCGGGGCCACCTACGAGCAGTACTTC.

This clonotype was observed a handful of times. The chain employs TRBV7-9 and TRBJ2-5; D tentatively fits TRBD1 or TRBD2 (6 bases each). CDR3 length: 14 residues. Trimming removed 5 bases from V and 4 bases from J, with 14 bases in between. CDR1 SEHNR and CDR2 FQNEAQ come from the germline V gene (reference sequence). CDR3 in amino acids: CASSPQGLGETQYF. CDR3 DNA: TGTGCCAGCAGCCCACAGGGACTGGGAGAGACCCAGTACTTC. Supplemented by reference TRBV7-9 and TRBJ2-5, the full variable domain reads DTGVSQNPRHKITKRGQNVTFRCDPISEHNRLYWYRQTLGQGPEFLTYFQNEAQLEKSRLLSDRFSAERPKGSFSTLEIQRTEQGDSAMYLCASSPQGLGETQYFGPGTRLLVL.

The V and J genes are TRBV3-1 and TRBJ2-2; D uncertain. Germline V gives CDR1 LGHDT, CDR2 YNNKEL (reference sequence). Trimming took off 1 base at V and 5 bases at J, with 5 bases between the two ends. CDR3 length equals 13 residues. The CDR3 region has the DNA TGTGCCAGCAGCCAAGGACAAACCGGGGAGCTGTTTTTT. As protein: CASSQGQTGELFF.

V is TRBV2 and J is TRBJ2-3; TRBD2 matches at 7 bases. V lost 11 bases and J lost 3; bases outside the gene matches: 11. The CDR3 consists of 14 residues. In germline, CDR1 is SNHLY, CDR2 FYNNEI. The DNA of the CDR3 is TGTGCCGGCGGACTAGATTCTTTTACAGATACGCAGTATTTT. This translates into CAGGLDSFTDTQYF.

The V gene is TRBV29-1, the J gene TRBJ1-1, with D perhaps TRBD1 (6 bases). Trimming pared 6 bases from V and 11 bases from J, leaving 19 bases between. The CDR3 sequence is 12 residues long. Germline V CDR1 and CDR2: SQVTM, ANQGSEA. The CDR3 region is CSVQTSTGKAFF. The CDR3 bases are TGCAGCGTCCAAACCTCAACAGGGAAGGCTTTCTTT. The variable domain in full, completed from reference TRBV29-1 and TRBJ1-1, reads SAVISQKPSRDICQRGTSLTIQCQVDSQVTMMFWYRQQPGQSLTLIATANQGSEATYESGFVIDKFPISRPNLTFSTLTVSNMSPEDSSIYLCSVQTSTGKAFFGQGTRLTVV.

This clonotype was detected only a few times. V gene TRBV3-1 combines with J gene TRBJ2-5; possible D gene TRBD1, 6 bases. Looked up from germline, CDR1 is LGHDT and CDR2 is YNNKEL (reference sequence). V was cut by 0 bases and J by 1 base, with 15 bases left in between. This CDR3 has 17 amino acids. The CDR3 coding sequence is TGTGCCAGCAGCCAAGATACCCTCGACAGGTTCCAAGAGACCCAGTACTTC. Amino acids: CASSQDTLDRFQETQYF.

This sequence joins TRBV20-1 and TRBJ2-4, with 7 bases identical to TRBD1. The DNA matches TRBJ2-5 better at its end, which makes the J call doubtful. Germline V CDR1 and CDR2: DFQATT, SNEGSKA (reference sequence). The CDR3 is made up of 14 amino acids. CDR3 amino acids: CSAAPVTGQRTQYF. As DNA, the CDR3 is TGCAGTGCTGCACCAGTGACAGGGCAACGGACCCAGTACTTC.

This clonotype was observed many times. This chain uses TRBV3-1 with TRBJ2-5, with 8 bases fitting TRBD1. Losses at the gene ends were 4 bases for V and 4 bases for J; bases not matched to a gene: 5. Germline V lookup: CDR1 LGHDT, CDR2 YNNKEL (reference sequence). The CDR3 loop spans 14 amino acids. The CDR3 nucleotides are TGTGCCAGCAGCCTACAGGGGGTGGGAGAGACCCAGTACTTC. It translates to CASSLQGVGETQYF.

The rearrangement uses TRBV15 and TRBJ2-7; tentatively, D is TRBD2 (5 bases). Trimming took off 0 bases at V and 0 bases at J, with 15 bases between the two ends. The germline CDR1 and CDR2 sequences are LNHNV and YYDKDF (reference sequence). CDR3 length equals 17 residues. In DNA form, the CDR3 reads TGTGCCACCAGCAGAGATCAATTCAGCGGTAGCTCCTACGAGCAGTACTTC. Protein product: CATSRDQFSGSSYEQYF.

The rearrangement joins TRBV7-2 to TRBJ1-4, with a weak D call TRBD1 (5 bases). V was cut by 4 bases and J by 10 bases, with 13 bases left in between. The CDR3 contains 13 residues. Germline CDR1 SGHTA, CDR2 FQGNSA. For the CDR3, the DNA is TGTGCCAGCAGCTCAGAGACAAGGGGAAAACTGTTTTTT. Translation: CASSSETRGKLFF.

The V and J genes are TRBV4-1 and TRBJ2-2; 8 bases fit TRBD1. The CDR3 length is 17 residues. Germline CDR1 MGHRA, CDR2 YSYEKL. Germline trimming cut 3 bases from V and 2 bases from J; bases unmatched to any gene: 8. CDR3 DNA sequence: TGCGCCAGCAGCCAGCAGGGGGCGAGGCCAAACACCGGGGAGCTGTTTTTT. Protein: CASSQQGARPNTGELFF.

This rearrangement joins TRBV18 to TRBJ2-4; 8 bases are shared with TRBD2. The DNA end favors TRBJ2-7, so the J call may be wrong. Germline V lookup: CDR1 KGHSH, CDR2 LQKENI. The CDR3 runs to 13 residues. The CDR3 here is CASASGRGYEQYF. The CDR3 DNA is TGTGCCAGCGCGAGCGGGAGAGGATACGAGCAGTACTTC.

This clonotype was found a few times. The chain has TRBV5-6 and TRBJ2-1, with 8 bases that match TRBD1. The V segment lost 2 bases and the J segment 6 bases; nucleotides outside the gene matches: 13. This CDR3 has 17 residues. Germline V gene data show CDR1 as SGHDT and CDR2 as YYEEEE. The DNA for the CDR3 is TGTGCCAGCAGCTTCAGGAGACAGGGGAAAAGTGGCAATGAGCAGTTCTTC. This translates into CASSFRRQGKSGNEQFF. The full variable domain, its missing parts supplied by reference TRBV5-6 and TRBJ2-1, is DAGVTQSPTHLIKTRGQQVTLRCSPKSGHDTVSWYQQALGQGPQFIFQYYEEEERQRGNFPDRFSGHQFPNYSSELNVNALLLGDSALYLCASSFRRQGKSGNEQFFGPGTRLTVL.

The chain joins TRBV28 to TRBJ2-7, with D perhaps matching TRBD1 or TRBD2 (6 bases each). CDR1 and CDR2 from the germline V gene are MDHEN and SYDVKM. The CDR3 runs 17 residues. The V end was cut by 4 bases, the J end by 2 bases, with 21 bases between. The DNA for the CDR3 is TGTGCCAGCAGTTCCCCGGGGGCGACAGGAGGCCCCTACGAGCAGTACTTC. It translates to CASSSPGATGGPYEQYF. The full variable domain, completed using reference TRBV28 and TRBJ2-7, is DVKVTQSSRYLVKRTGEKVFLECVQDMDHENMFWYRQDPGLGLRLIYFSYDVKMKEKGDIPEGYSVSREKKERFSLILESASTNQTSMYLCASSSPGATGGPYEQYFGPGTRLTVT.

CDR3 nucleotides: TGTGCCAGCAGCCAACACGACCTGACCGGGACTAGTATATACGAGCAGTACTTC. Translating gives CASSQHDLTGTSIYEQYF. The chain carries TRBV4-2 and TRBJ2-7; 8 bases agree with TRBD2. Unmatched junction bases numbered 16, after V lost 2 bases and J lost 4 bases. The CDR3 has 18 amino acids. The germline CDR1 and CDR2 sequences are LGHNA and YNFKEQ.

The chain carries TRBV4-1 and TRBJ2-3; TRBD2 is a possible D gene (5 bases). The CDR3 is 16 residues long. CDR1 and CDR2 from the germline V gene are MGHRA and YSYEKL. Trimming stripped 4 bases from V and 3 bases from J, with 17 bases between. The CDR3 nucleotides are TGCGCCAGCAGCCCGCTCTACACACGGGGTACAGATACGCAGTATTTT. Protein sequence: CASSPLYTRGTDTQYF.

The gene calls are TRBV12-3 or TRBV12-4 and TRBJ2-2; 7 bases align to TRBD2. After removal of 2 bases from V and 5 bases from J, the junction contained 14 bases not matched to a gene. The CDR3 consists of 18 residues. This CDR3 reads CASSLLAGGRGKTGELFF. DNA for the CDR3: TGTGCCAGCAGTTTATTGGCAGGCGGGAGAGGAAAAACCGGGGAGCTGTTTTTT.

CDR3 sequence reads: CSVEVHDTEAFF. As DNA, the CDR3 is TGCAGCGTTGAAGTACACGACACTGAAGCTTTCTTT. This chain connects TRBV29-1 to TRBJ1-1; no reliable D call. This CDR3 is 12 amino acids long. Deletions cut 1 base from V and 3 bases from J, with 6 bases between. CDR1 and CDR2 from the germline V gene are SQVTM and ANQGSEA.